The 27 T cell receptor beta chains below all came from one sample that was sequenced in a study of vaccination effects on CD4 cells after COVID-19. Following culture for nine to ten days, CD4+ T cells were isolated. The repertoire was sequenced with immunoSEQ multiplex PCR; TCRdb's copy has only in-frame clones and lacks some. This sample carries more than 45,000 clones, about 74% of them seen once, and the ten largest clones take approximately 3%. For these receptors, no antigen is known. This specimen consisted of CD4+ T cells from PBMCs cultured without peptide, obtained before COVID-19 vaccination. The source of these receptors is a human donor who received a COVID-19 vaccine.

This clone was counted a few times. This chain connects TRBV28 to TRBJ2-3; tentative D call: TRBD1 (6 bases). The length of the CDR3 is 15 residues. The V gene lost 7 bases and the J gene lost 10 bases, with 24 bases spanning the gap. From germline, CDR1 is MDHEN and CDR2 SYDVKM. Here the CDR3 DNA reads TGTGCCAGCAAGTTTATGGATCCTAAGGGGGTTTCGCAGTATTTT. Protein product: CASKFMDPKGVSQYF.

V and J are TRBV7-8 and TRBJ2-7; the match to TRBD1 covers 8 bases. The CDR3 totals 14 residues. Germline trimming cut 8 bases from V and 6 bases from J; bases unmatched to any gene: 12. Germline V gene data show CDR1 as SGHVS and CDR2 as FQNEAQ. The CDR3 DNA reads as TGTGCCAGCCGAATTTCAGGGGGCACGGGCGAGCAGTACGTC. Translation: CASRISGGTGEQYV.

The gene calls are TRBV9 and TRBJ1-1; D might be TRBD1 (5 bases). CDR3 length: 14 residues. CDR1 and CDR2 from the germline V gene are SGDLS and YYNGEE. The ends were cut back, 3 bases at V and 1 base at J, with 10 bases in the middle. For the CDR3, the DNA is TGTGCCAGCAGCGGCGGGGACGGGAACACTGAAGCTTTCTTT. This codes for CASSGGDGNTEAFF.

This rearrangement joins TRBV24-1 to TRBJ1-5; D may be TRBD1 (6 bases). The V gene lost 4 bases and the J gene lost 1 base, with 7 bases spanning the gap. Germline lookup yields CDR1 KGHDR and CDR2 SFDVKD. The CDR3 is 14 amino acids. CDR3 nucleotide sequence: TGTGCCACCAGTGAAGGGGGAAGCAATCAGCCCCAGCATTTT. It is translated as CATSEGGSNQPQHF.

The chain has TRBV7-8 and TRBJ2-2, with TRBD1 identical over 8 bases. The V gene's germline CDR1 is SGHVS and CDR2 FQNEAQ. The CDR3 spans 13 residues. Unmatched junction bases numbered 8, after V lost 11 bases and J lost 6 bases. The CDR3 nucleotides read TGTGCCGGAACAGGGGGAAGATCCGGGGAGCTGTTTTTT. As protein: CAGTGGRSGELFF.

This rearrangement joins TRBV7-3 to TRBJ1-1; D not certain. V was clipped by 2 bases and J by 0 bases, with 10 bases between them. The CDR3 contains 15 residues. Germline V CDR1 and CDR2: SGHTA, FQGTGA. The chain's CDR3 is CASSLGGDMNTEAFF. The CDR3 coding sequence is TGTGCCAGCAGCTTAGGAGGAGACATGAACACTGAAGCTTTCTTT.

This sequence joins TRBV7-9 and TRBJ2-3; TRBD2 agrees at 10 bases. The CDR3 sequence is 15 residues long. V lost 5 bases to trimming and J lost 11 bases; unmatched junction nucleotides: 13. Germline V lookup: CDR1 SEHNR, CDR2 FQNEAQ (reference sequence). CDR3 coding DNA: TGTGCCAGCAGCGAACTAGCGGGGTCCCGATTGGGGCAGTATTTT. Protein: CASSELAGSRLGQYF.

The rearrangement links TRBV5-6 to TRBJ1-5, with D unresolved. Germline V CDR1 and CDR2: SGHDT, YYEEEE. The CDR3 contains 13 residues. The V gene lost 3 bases and the J gene lost 4 bases, with 8 bases spanning the gap. CDR3 sequence (DNA): TGTGCCAGCAGCTGGAACGGGAATCAGCCCCAGCATTTT. It codes for CASSWNGNQPQHF.

The V call is TRBV2, the J call TRBJ1-6; weak D call: TRBD1 (6 bases). The CDR3 contains 14 residues. Between the trimmed V and J ends, which lost 5 bases and 6 bases, there was a span of 11 bases. Germline V CDR1 and CDR2: SNHLY, FYNNEI. The CDR3 reads CASSSEGVNSPLHF. The CDR3, as DNA: TGTGCCAGCAGTTCAGAGGGGGTTAATTCACCCCTCCACTTT.

This sequence joins TRBV7-3 and TRBJ2-5; 9 positions agree with TRBD1. J was trimmed by 5 bases and V by 5 bases; bases with no gene match: 9. This CDR3 spans 15 amino acids. Per germline, CDR1 SGHTA and CDR2 FQGTGA. CDR3 region: CASSTRTGAEETQYF. The CDR3 bases are TGTGCCAGCAGCACCCGGACAGGGGCGGAGGAGACCCAGTACTTC.

J is TRBJ2-4 and V is TRBV11-2; 8 positions match TRBD1. Looked up from germline, CDR1 is SGHAT and CDR2 is FQNNGV. J gave up 15 bases and V 3 bases, and 7 bases lay outside the gene matches. CDR3 length equals 12 residues. CDR3: CASSLSGQVMYF. The CDR3 DNA sequence: TGTGCCAGCAGCTTGTCGGGACAGGTCATGTACTTC.

The chain is built from TRBV9 and TRBJ2-3; TRBD2 aligns across 9 bases. The CDR3 sequence is 14 residues long. The J segment lost 8 bases and the V segment lost 3 bases, leaving 7 bases of the junction unmatched. CDR1 and CDR2 (germline): SGDLS, YYNGEE. In DNA, the CDR3 is TGTGCCAGCAGCGACGGGACTAGCCGAGGTACGCAGTATTTT. This encodes CASSDGTSRGTQYF. The variable domain in full, completed from reference TRBV9 and TRBJ2-3, reads DSGVTQTPKHLITATGQRVTLRCSPRSGDLSVYWYQQSLDQGLQFLIQYYNGEERAKGNILERFSAQQFPDLHSELNLSSLELGDSALYFCASSDGTSRGTQYFGPGTRLTVL.

The rearrangement links TRBV4-1 to TRBJ1-5; D remains ambiguous. Germline V gene sequence: CDR1 MGHRA, CDR2 YSYEKL. Between the trimmed V and J ends, which lost 2 bases and 6 bases, there was a span of 17 bases. The CDR3 contains 16 residues. This chain's CDR3 is CASSQPHRGRRQPQHF. The CDR3 DNA is TGCGCCAGCAGCCAACCACACCGCGGGAGGCGTCAGCCCCAGCATTTT.

CDR3 in DNA: TGTGCCAGCAGCTCAGACAGGGAGAGTAATGAGCAGTTCTTC. This gives the protein CASSSDRESNEQFF. This chain links TRBV7-3 with TRBJ2-1, with 7 bases identical to TRBD1. Germline loops: CDR1 SGHTA, CDR2 FQGTGA. V lost 4 bases, J lost 7 bases, and 7 bases stayed unmatched. This CDR3 is 14 amino acids long. Based on the CDR3 plus reference TRBV7-3 and TRBJ2-1, the full variable domain is GAGVSQTPSNKVTEKGKYVELRCDPISGHTALYWYRQSLGQGPEFLIYFQGTGAADDSGLPNDRFFAVRPEGSVSTLKIQRTERGDSAVYLCASSSDRESNEQFFGPGTRLTVL.

This clone came up once. This chain joins TRBV14 and TRBJ1-5; no clear D. The germline V and J ends were trimmed by 0 bases and 5 bases, with 11 bases remaining between them. Germline loops: CDR1 SGHDN, CDR2 FVKESK. The CDR3 contains 15 residues. CDR3 residues: CASSQDVTVYQPQHF. As DNA, the CDR3 is TGTGCCAGCAGCCAAGATGTGACGGTTTATCAGCCCCAGCATTTT.

The chain has TRBV2 and TRBJ2-1, with 9 positions matching TRBD2. The germline gives CDR1 SNHLY, CDR2 FYNNEI. Germline trimming cut 6 bases from V and 7 bases from J; bases unmatched to any gene: 10. The CDR3 runs 15 residues. The DNA for the CDR3 is TGTGCCAGCAGGCCTAGAGCGGGGGGTTGGAATGAGCAGTTCTTC. Translated, it gives CASRPRAGGWNEQFF.

The chain carries TRBV28 and TRBJ2-3, with 9 nucleotides matching TRBD1. The trim removed 11 bases at V and 2 bases at J, leaving 14 bases unmatched. This CDR3 region has 16 residues. Looked up from germline, CDR1 is MDHEN and CDR2 is SYDVKM. CDR3 in DNA: TGTGCCGTCCCACTCCCGGGACAGGGCCTCACAGATACGCAGTATTTT. This sequence encodes CAVPLPGQGLTDTQYF.

The V and J genes are TRBV7-8 and TRBJ2-2; tentative D call: TRBD2 (6 bases). Trimming cost V 2 bases and J 2 bases, with 21 bases left between them. The CDR3 runs 19 residues. CDR1 SGHVS and CDR2 FQNEAQ come from the germline V gene. CDR3 coding DNA: TGTGCCAGCAGCTTAAAATCTCCCGCCCGGGACTCCAACACCGGGGAGCTGTTTTTT. Amino acid sequence: CASSLKSPARDSNTGELFF. The variable domain in full, with the rest retrieved from reference TRBV7-8 and TRBJ2-2, is GAGVSQSPRYKVAKRGQDVALRCDPISGHVSLFWYQQALGQGPEFLTYFQNEAQLDKSGLPSDRFFAERPEGSVSTLKIQRTQQEDSAVYLCASSLKSPARDSNTGELFFGEGSRLTVL.

V gene TRBV7-6 combines with J gene TRBJ2-1, with 7 bases aligning to TRBD2. Trimming cost V 0 bases and J 4 bases; bases outside gene matches: 9. The CDR3 runs to 17 residues. Germline V gives CDR1 SGHVS, CDR2 FNYEAQ. CDR3 DNA sequence: TGTGCCAGCAGCTTAGCGAACTCGGCGGGGGTTTACAATGAGCAGTTCTTC. It translates to CASSLANSAGVYNEQFF.

The chain is built from TRBV29-1 and TRBJ1-1; D possibly corresponds to TRBD1 (5 bases). Germline loops: CDR1 SQVTM, CDR2 ANQGSEA. This CDR3 is built from 12 residues. Trimming took 6 bases from V and 5 from J, leaving 13 bases between them. The CDR3 DNA reads as TGCAGCGTAGGCGGGGCGGGGACTGAAGCTTTCTTT. Translation gives CSVGGAGTEAFF. The full variable domain, its missing parts supplied by reference TRBV29-1 and TRBJ1-1, is SAVISQKPSRDICQRGTSLTIQCQVDSQVTMMFWYRQQPGQSLTLIATANQGSEATYESGFVIDKFPISRPNLTFSTLTVSNMSPEDSSIYLCSVGGAGTEAFFGQGTRLTVV.

This rearrangement joins TRBV2 to TRBJ1-1, with 7 bases aligning to TRBD1. Germline V lookup: CDR1 SNHLY, CDR2 FYNNEI. The CDR3 length is 14 residues. The junction had 8 bases not matched to a gene; V was cut back by 6 bases and J by 4 bases. The CDR3 sequence: CASSARQGSTEAFF. CDR3 coding DNA: TGTGCCAGCAGCGCTAGACAGGGTTCCACTGAAGCTTTCTTT. Filled out from reference TRBV2 and TRBJ1-1, the complete variable domain reads EPEVTQTPSHQVTQMGQEVILRCVPISNHLYFYWYRQILGQKVEFLVSFYNNEISEKSEIFDDQFSVERPDGSNFTLKIRSTKLEDSAMYFCASSARQGSTEAFFGQGTRLTVV.

The rearrangement links TRBV5-4 to TRBJ1-1; no clear D. There are 15 residues in the CDR3. V dropped 0 bases and J dropped 1 base, with 10 bases sitting between them. Per germline, CDR1 SGHNT and CDR2 YYREEE (reference sequence). For the CDR3, the DNA is TGTGCCAGCAGCTTGGTGCCGGCCGCGAACACTGAAGCTTTCTTT. As protein: CASSLVPAANTEAFF.

The chain links TRBV7-2 to TRBJ1-1; D uncertain. CDR1 is SGHTA and CDR2 is FQGNSA in the germline V gene. V was shortened by 2 bases and J by 3 bases, with 10 bases between the two germline ends. The CDR3 has 14 amino acids. In nucleotides, the CDR3 is TGTGCCAGCAGCTTACCAGGACGGTACACTGAAGCTTTCTTT. It yields the protein CASSLPGRYTEAFF.

The V call is TRBV6-5, the J call TRBJ1-2, with a weak D call TRBD1 (5 bases). Per germline, CDR1 MNHEY and CDR2 SVGAGI. V lost 8 bases, J lost 8 bases, and 12 bases lay in between. This CDR3 contains 11 residues. The chain's CDR3 is CASRLEGGYTF. CDR3 coding DNA: TGTGCCAGCCGTCTAGAGGGGGGCTACACCTTC.

The rearrangement uses TRBV6-6 and TRBJ2-5; 9 positions agree with TRBD2. V lost 5 bases to trimming and J lost 2 bases; unmatched junction nucleotides: 9. Germline V gene sequence: CDR1 MNHNY, CDR2 SVGAGI (reference sequence). The CDR3 runs 16 residues. The CDR3 protein is CASSRRVAGVQETQYF. DNA for the CDR3: TGTGCCAGCAGTCGCAGAGTAGCGGGGGTACAAGAGACCCAGTACTTC.

The CDR3 spells CATSDPGGDYGYTF. For the CDR3, the DNA is TGTGCCACCAGTGATCCAGGGGGCGACTATGGCTACACCTTC. The chain joins TRBV24-1 to TRBJ1-2; 8 bases are shared with TRBD1. CDR1 is KGHDR, CDR2 SFDVKD, per germline. This CDR3 comprises 14 residues. With 3 bases clipped from V and 3 bases from J, the junction kept 2 bases outside the gene matches.

The J gene is TRBJ2-5, the V gene TRBV5-1; 7 positions agree with TRBD1. Germline loops: CDR1 SGHRS, CDR2 YFSETQ. The CDR3 runs to 14 residues. The ends lost 4 bases at V and 7 bases at J; junction bases unmatched: 10. CDR3 sequence: CASSALGGDGTQYF. The CDR3 nucleotides read TGCGCCAGCAGCGCCCTAGGGGGCGATGGGACCCAGTACTTC.